This entry lists 3 T cell receptor beta chains sequenced from one sample in a study of T cell repertoires in cytomegalovirus infection. TCRdb ran MiXCR on the reads and lists one entry per CDR3 protein. The table shows 650,000 to 900,000 distinct CDR3 sequences, with approximately 32% occurring only once. No antigen has been assigned to these receptors. Sequenced material: cultured CD8+ T cells from PBMCs, taken from culture after CMV antigen stimulation. These receptors were obtained from a human donor in good health (CMV status not recorded). Some clones in this sample may be carry-over from other donors' samples.

This clonotype showed up just once. At one end, the junction sequence differs from germline, possibly due to a read error. V usage is TRBV2 and J usage is TRBJ1-5, with 7 bases lining up with TRBD1. Per germline, CDR1 SNHLY and CDR2 FYNNEI. CDR3 length: 20 amino acids. The CDR3 DNA reads TGTGTCAGCAGTGACCCCGGGGGGACAGTCTATCGGTTGGGCAATCAGCCCCAGCATTTT. Protein: CVSSDPGGTVYRLGNQPQHF.

This clonotype was seen a few times. This sequence joins TRBV7-2 and TRBJ1-5; 7 bases are shared with TRBD1. With 2 bases clipped from V and 5 bases from J, the junction kept 9 bases outside the gene matches. The germline V gene has CDR1 SGHTA and CDR2 FQGNSA. The CDR3 loop spans 16 amino acids. The CDR3 sequence is CASSLSTGEGYQPQHF. CDR3 sequence (DNA): TGTGCCAGCAGCTTAAGTACAGGGGAAGGGTATCAGCCCCAGCATTTT.

The chain couples TRBV23-1 to TRBJ2-7; 11 nucleotides line up with TRBD1. TRBV23-1 is noted as an ORF with a role that remains uncertain. The CDR3 runs 15 residues. V was clipped by 8 bases and J by 4 bases; unmatched bases: 10. CDR3 protein: CASSNAGQGAYEQYF. Written as DNA, the CDR3 is TGCGCCAGCTCCAATGCCGGACAGGGGGCTTACGAGCAGTACTTC.